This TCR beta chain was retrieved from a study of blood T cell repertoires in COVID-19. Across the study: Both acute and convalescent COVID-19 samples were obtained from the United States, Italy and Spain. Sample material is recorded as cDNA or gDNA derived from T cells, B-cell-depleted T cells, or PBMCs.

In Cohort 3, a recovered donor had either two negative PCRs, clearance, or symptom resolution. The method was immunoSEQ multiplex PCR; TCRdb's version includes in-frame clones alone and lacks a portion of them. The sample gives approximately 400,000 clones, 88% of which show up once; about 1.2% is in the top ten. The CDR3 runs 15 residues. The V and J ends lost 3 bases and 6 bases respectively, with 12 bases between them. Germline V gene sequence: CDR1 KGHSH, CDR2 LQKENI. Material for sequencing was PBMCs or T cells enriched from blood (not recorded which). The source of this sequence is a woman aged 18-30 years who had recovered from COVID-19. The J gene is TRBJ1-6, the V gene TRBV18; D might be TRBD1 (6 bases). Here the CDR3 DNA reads TGTGCCAGCTCACCCCAGACAGGAAGTAATTCACCCCTCCACTTT. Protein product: CASSPQTGSNSPLHF.